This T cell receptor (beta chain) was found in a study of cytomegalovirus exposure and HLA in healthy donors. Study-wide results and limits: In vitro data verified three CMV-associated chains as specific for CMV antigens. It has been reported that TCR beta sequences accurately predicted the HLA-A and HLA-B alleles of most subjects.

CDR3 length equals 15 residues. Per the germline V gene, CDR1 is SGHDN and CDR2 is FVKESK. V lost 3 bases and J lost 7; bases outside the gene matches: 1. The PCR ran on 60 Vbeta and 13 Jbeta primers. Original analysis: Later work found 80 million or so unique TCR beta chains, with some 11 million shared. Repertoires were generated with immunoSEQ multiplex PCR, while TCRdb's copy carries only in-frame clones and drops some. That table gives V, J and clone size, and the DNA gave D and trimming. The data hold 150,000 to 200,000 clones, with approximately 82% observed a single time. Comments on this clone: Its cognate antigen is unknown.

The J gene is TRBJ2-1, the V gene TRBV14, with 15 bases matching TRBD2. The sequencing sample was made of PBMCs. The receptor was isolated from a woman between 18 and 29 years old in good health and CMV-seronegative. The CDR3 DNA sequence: TGTGCCAGCAGCCATGGACTAGCGGGAGGGAATGAGCAGTTCTTC. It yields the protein CASSHGLAGGNEQFF. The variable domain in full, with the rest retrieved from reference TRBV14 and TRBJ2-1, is EAGVTQFPSHSVIEKGQTVTLRCDPISGHDNLYWYRRVMGKEIKFLLHFVKESKQDESGMPNNRFLAERTGGTYSTLKVQPAELEDSGVYFCASSHGLAGGNEQFFGPGTRLTVL.